One and the same sample provided the 28 T cell receptor beta chains below, sequenced in a study of blood T cell repertoires in COVID-19. Assay used: immunoSEQ multiplex PCR; TCRdb lists only in-frame clones, some missing. The sample has approximately 190,000 clones; around four fifths are singletons. The sequenced sample was peripheral blood. The receptors here all came from an older woman with active or convalescent COVID-19.

This chain joins TRBV2 and TRBJ1-1, with D perhaps TRBD1 (5 bases). The V gene lost 2 bases and the J gene lost 4 bases, with 11 bases spanning the gap. This CDR3 is 14 amino acids long. Germline CDR1 is SNHLY and CDR2 is FYNNEI. In DNA, the CDR3 is TGTGCCAGCAGTGAATTGTTTAGGGGCACTGAAGCTTTCTTT. Amino acids: CASSELFRGTEAFF.

The chain has TRBV27 and TRBJ2-2, with 8 bases that match TRBD2. CDR1 MNHEY and CDR2 SMNVEV come from the germline V gene (reference sequence). The junction had 6 bases not matched to a gene; V was cut back by 5 bases and J by 4 bases. The CDR3 contains 15 residues. CDR3: CASSPGLAATGELFF. The CDR3 coding sequence is TGTGCCAGCAGTCCAGGACTAGCTGCCACCGGGGAGCTGTTTTTT.

The rearrangement links TRBV4-1 to TRBJ1-6; D not resolved. CDR1 and CDR2 (germline): MGHRA, YSYEKL. The CDR3 is made up of 14 amino acids. The V and J ends lost 1 base and 10 bases respectively, with 11 bases between them. The CDR3 loop is CASSQALTESPLHF. The CDR3 region has the DNA TGCGCCAGCAGCCAAGCCCTGACGGAGTCACCCCTCCACTTT.

V is TRBV3-1 (or the pseudogene TRBV3-2) and J is TRBJ2-1, with no clear D. Trimming removed 4 bases at V and 5 bases at J, with 12 bases between. Germline CDR1 reads LGHDT; CDR2 reads YNNKEL (reference sequence). CDR3 length: 14 amino acids. The chain's CDR3 is CASSPLPGDNEQFF. CDR3 sequence (DNA): TGTGCCAGCAGCCCCTTACCAGGTGACAATGAGCAGTTCTTC.

This CDR3 reads CASSHRTGGSEGAKNIQYF. CDR3 nucleotide sequence: TGTGCCAGTAGTCATCGGACAGGGGGTTCCGAGGGGGCCAAAAACATTCAGTACTTC. The chain is built from TRBV19 and TRBJ2-4, with 10 bases aligning to TRBD1. Germline values: CDR1 LNHDA, CDR2 SQIVND (reference sequence). V lost 5 bases to trimming and J lost 1 base; unmatched junction nucleotides: 14. CDR3 size: 19 residues.

V gene TRBV18 combines with J gene TRBJ2-1; 14 bases map to TRBD2. V dropped 5 bases and J dropped 8; count of bases not matched to a gene: 5. This CDR3 spans 15 amino acids. Per germline, CDR1 KGHSH and CDR2 LQKENI. DNA for the CDR3: TGTGCCAGCTCAAGAGGGACTAGCGGGAGAGATGAGCAGTTCTTC. Amino acids: CASSRGTSGRDEQFF.

The chain uses TRBV5-6 and TRBJ1-5; 8 nucleotides match TRBD1. Germline V gene sequence: CDR1 SGHDT, CDR2 YYEEEE. This CDR3 contains 15 residues. The V gene end was trimmed by 1 base and the J gene end by 6 bases; junction bases not matched to a gene: 6. CDR3 nucleotides: TGTGCCAGCAGCTTGTGGGACAGGTTCGTTCAGCCCCAGCATTTT. It is translated as CASSLWDRFVQPQHF.

J is TRBJ1-1 and V is TRBV18, with 10 bases fitting TRBD1. The CDR3 is 14 residues long. With 4 bases clipped from V and 5 bases from J, the junction kept 4 bases outside the gene matches. Germline assignment: CDR1 KGHSH and CDR2 LQKENI. DNA of the CDR3: TGTGCCAGCTCACTAGACAGGGGGCAGACTGAAGCTTTCTTT. This gives the protein CASSLDRGQTEAFF.

The table lists this clone with a count of one. The chain employs TRBV7-3 and TRBJ2-5; 8 bases align to TRBD2. Germline CDR1 is SGHTA and CDR2 is FQGTGA. This CDR3 contains 15 residues. V gave up 5 bases and J gave up 5 bases; unmatched junction bases: 10. The CDR3 protein is CASSPSAGGGETQYF. For the CDR3, the DNA is TGTGCCAGCAGCCCGTCGGCGGGAGGAGGGGAGACCCAGTACTTC.

This chain links TRBV6-6 with TRBJ2-1; a weak D match, TRBD2 (6 bases). V lost 6 bases, J lost 6 bases, and 18 bases lay in between. The germline V gene encodes CDR1 MNHNY and CDR2 SVGAGI (reference sequence). CDR3 length: 15 amino acids. For the CDR3, the DNA is TGTGCCAGCAGCTTCGGGTTGGGGGGAGTCAATGAGCAGTTCTTC. It is translated as CASSFGLGGVNEQFF.

CDR3 nucleotides: TGTGCCAGCTCGCGCAAGGGAACTAGCGGCCACTACAATGAGCAGTTCTTC. The encoded protein is CASSRKGTSGHYNEQFF. The chain uses TRBV18 and TRBJ2-1; 8 positions agree with TRBD2. V lost 6 bases and J lost 3; bases outside the gene matches: 13. The CDR3 spans 17 residues. The germline gives CDR1 KGHSH, CDR2 LQKENI.

In regard to this clone: One end of the junction varies from germline; a read error may be responsible. The rearrangement links TRBV7-7 to TRBJ1-1; D ambiguous. The CDR3 covers 13 residues. Looked up from germline, CDR1 is SSHAT and CDR2 is FNYEAQ (reference sequence). CDR3 DNA sequence: TGTGCTAGCAGCTTGAACCCCCAGACTGAAGCTTTCTTT. Amino acids: CASSLNPQTEAFF.

The J gene is TRBJ1-5, the V gene TRBV28; D possibly corresponds to TRBD1 (6 bases). Between the trimmed V and J ends, which lost 5 bases and 4 bases, there was a span of 15 bases. The CDR3 totals 15 residues. Germline loops: CDR1 MDHEN, CDR2 SYDVKM. The CDR3 region has the DNA TGTGCCAGCAGTCGAACCGGGACACGAAATCAGCCCCAGCATTTT. It yields the protein CASSRTGTRNQPQHF.

The V gene is TRBV7-8, the J gene TRBJ1-3, with D tentatively TRBD1 (6 bases). Germline V gene data show CDR1 as SGHVS and CDR2 as FQNEAQ. The CDR3 spans 16 residues. V lost 3 bases and J lost 1, with 13 bases in between. The DNA for the CDR3 is TGTGCCAGCAGCTTTCAGGGGTTGGGGTCTGGAAACACCATATATTTT. Translation: CASSFQGLGSGNTIYF.

This chain connects TRBV4-2 to TRBJ2-3; 7 bases are a match to TRBD1. J gave up 3 bases and V 5 bases, and 11 bases lay outside the gene matches. Germline assignment: CDR1 LGHNA and CDR2 YNFKEQ. The length of the CDR3 is 16 residues. The CDR3 bases are TGTGCCAGCAGCGAAGGAAAGAGGGGGCGAACAGATACGCAGTATTTT. This codes for CASSEGKRGRTDTQYF.

The chain couples TRBV12-5 to TRBJ2-5; TRBD1 matches 7 bases. The V segment lost 6 bases and the J segment 2 bases; nucleotides outside the gene matches: 6. This CDR3 has 14 amino acids. Per germline, CDR1 LGHNT and CDR2 FRNRAP. This chain's CDR3 is CASGLGTDQETQYF. CDR3 in DNA: TGTGCTAGTGGCCTCGGGACAGATCAAGAGACCCAGTACTTC. The whole variable domain, remainder taken from reference TRBV12-5 and TRBJ2-5, is DARVTQTPRHKVTEMGQEVTMRCQPILGHNTVFWYRQTMMQGLELLAYFRNRAPLDDSGMPKDRFSAEMPDATLATLKIQPSEPRDSAVYFCASGLGTDQETQYFGPGTRLLVL.

The chain couples TRBV11-1 to TRBJ2-4; a weak D match, TRBD2 (6 bases). The germline V and J ends were trimmed by 5 bases and 5 bases, with 16 bases remaining between them. Looked up from germline, CDR1 is SGHAT and CDR2 is FQDESV (reference sequence). CDR3 length: 15 amino acids. The CDR3 loop is CASSRRVGGQNIQYF. CDR3 bases: TGTGCCAGCAGCCGCCGGGTGGGGGGTCAAAACATTCAGTACTTC.

The J gene is TRBJ1-1, the V gene TRBV7-8; 7 bases map to TRBD1. The V gene end was trimmed by 5 bases and the J gene end by 5 bases; junction bases not matched to a gene: 8. The germline gives CDR1 SGHVS, CDR2 FQNEAQ. The CDR3 contains 14 residues. The CDR3 bases are TGTGCCAGCAGCCCACAGGGGTTCTCGACTGAAGCTTTCTTT. Protein product: CASSPQGFSTEAFF.

The chain employs TRBV5-4 and TRBJ2-1, with D possibly matching TRBD2 (6 bases). Trimming left V 2 bases short and J 10 bases short, with 16 bases between. The germline gives CDR1 SGHNT, CDR2 YYREEE (reference sequence). This CDR3 region has 14 residues. CDR3 region: CASSFGGIKGEQFF. The CDR3 bases are TGTGCCAGCAGCTTTGGCGGGATAAAGGGGGAGCAGTTCTTC.

This chain uses TRBV5-5 with TRBJ2-3; 7 positions match TRBD2. V dropped 3 bases and J dropped 3; count of bases not matched to a gene: 7. The CDR3 is 15 amino acids. CDR1 SGHKS and CDR2 YYEKEE come from the germline V gene (reference sequence). CDR3 region: CASSSGLGGTDTQYF. The DNA of the CDR3 is TGTGCCAGCAGCTCAGGGTTGGGGGGGACAGATACGCAGTATTTT.

For this clone: The sample carries other DNA sequences with the same CDR3. The chain is built from TRBV5-1 and TRBJ2-7; D is unclear. The germline V gene encodes CDR1 SGHRS and CDR2 YFSETQ. V was shortened by 4 bases and J by 0 bases, with 11 bases between the two germline ends. The length of the CDR3 is 14 residues. As DNA, the CDR3 is TGCGCCAGCAGCCCCGCGTCGGGCTCCTACGAGCAGTACTTC. This gives the protein CASSPASGSYEQYF.

V and J are TRBV3-1 (or the pseudogene TRBV3-2) and TRBJ1-2; 8 nucleotides align to TRBD1. Germline CDR1 and CDR2: LGHDT and YNNKEL (reference sequence). The length of the CDR3 is 14 residues. Trimming took 4 bases from V and 8 from J; bases not matched to a gene: 9. The CDR3 DNA follows: TGTGCCAGCAGCCTCCTGGGACAGGACACAGGCTACACCTTC. As protein: CASSLLGQDTGYTF.

The chain recombines TRBV29-1 with TRBJ1-3, with 9 bases matching TRBD1. Trimming at V came to 3 bases and at J to 4 bases, leaving 4 bases not matched to a gene. CDR1 SQVTM and CDR2 ANQGSEA come from the germline V gene. The CDR3 runs to 14 residues. CDR3: CSVDGTGQGNTIYF. The CDR3 DNA follows: TGCAGCGTTGATGGGACAGGGCAAGGAAACACCATATATTTT.

The V and J genes are TRBV6-1 and TRBJ2-7, with D possibly being TRBD1 (5 bases). This CDR3 region has 15 residues. The germline gives CDR1 MNHNS, CDR2 SASEGT. V lost 2 bases to trimming and J lost 3 bases, with 14 bases between them. The CDR3 bases are TGTGCCAGCAGTGAATACAGGCCCCCCCTCTACGAGCAGTACTTC. It translates to CASSEYRPPLYEQYF.

The chain combines TRBV20-1 with TRBJ2-7; D remains unclear. Germline V lookup: CDR1 DFQATT, CDR2 SNEGSKA (reference sequence). CDR3 size: 11 residues. Trimming stripped 3 bases from V and 5 bases from J, with 8 bases between. The CDR3 is CSASRRNEQYF. DNA of the CDR3: TGCAGTGCTAGCCGGAGAAACGAGCAGTACTTC.

For the CDR3, the DNA is TGTGCCAGCGGAGACCGACAGGGGGCGTTCGATATGTCCTACGAGCAGTACTTC. Translated: CASGDRQGAFDMSYEQYF. The J gene is TRBJ2-7, the V gene TRBV21-1; no check of the table's D call, TRBD1, against the DNA was made. TRBV21-1 is listed as a pseudogene. The CDR3 has 18 residues.

The V gene is TRBV5-1, the J gene TRBJ2-3; 7 bases are shared with TRBD2. CDR1 SGHRS and CDR2 YFSETQ come from the germline V gene. There are 18 residues in the CDR3. Losses at the gene ends were 0 bases for V and 4 bases for J; bases not matched to a gene: 14. The CDR3 nucleotides are TGCGCCAGCAGCTTGGGAAAGGGCGGGAGAGGGCCCCCAGATACGCAGTATTTT. It is translated as CASSLGKGGRGPPDTQYF. The variable domain in full, completed from reference TRBV5-1 and TRBJ2-3, reads KAGVTQTPRYLIKTRGQQVTLSCSPISGHRSVSWYQQTPGQGLQFLFEYFSETQRNKGNFPGRFSGRQFSNSRSEMNVSTLELGDSALYLCASSLGKGGRGPPDTQYFGPGTRLTVL.

The chain joins TRBV6-5 to TRBJ1-4, with D hard to call. CDR1 is MNHEY, CDR2 SVGAGI, per germline. The length of the CDR3 is 14 residues. The V gene lost 5 bases and the J gene lost 7 bases, with 14 bases spanning the gap. CDR3 in DNA: TGTGCCAGCAGTCCCCGTGCCAGGTCTGAAAAACTGTTTTTT. Its protein is CASSPRARSEKLFF.